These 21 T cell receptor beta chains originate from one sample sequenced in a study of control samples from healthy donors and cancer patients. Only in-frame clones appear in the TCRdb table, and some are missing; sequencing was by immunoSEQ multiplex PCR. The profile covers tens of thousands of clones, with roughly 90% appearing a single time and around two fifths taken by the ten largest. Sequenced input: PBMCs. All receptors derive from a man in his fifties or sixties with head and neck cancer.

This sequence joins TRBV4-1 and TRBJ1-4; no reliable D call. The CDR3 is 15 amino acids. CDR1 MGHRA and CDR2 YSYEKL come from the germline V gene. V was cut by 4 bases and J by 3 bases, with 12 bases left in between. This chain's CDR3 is CASSPLLGSNEKLFF. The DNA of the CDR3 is TGCGCCAGCAGCCCCTTATTAGGGTCTAATGAAAAACTGTTTTTT.

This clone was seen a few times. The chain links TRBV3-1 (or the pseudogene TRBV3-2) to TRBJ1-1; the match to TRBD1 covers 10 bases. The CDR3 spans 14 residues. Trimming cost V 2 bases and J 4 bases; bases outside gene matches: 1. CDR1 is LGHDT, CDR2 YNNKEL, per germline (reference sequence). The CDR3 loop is CASSQRTGGTEAFF. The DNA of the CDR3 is TGTGCCAGCAGCCAACGGACAGGGGGCACTGAAGCTTTCTTT.

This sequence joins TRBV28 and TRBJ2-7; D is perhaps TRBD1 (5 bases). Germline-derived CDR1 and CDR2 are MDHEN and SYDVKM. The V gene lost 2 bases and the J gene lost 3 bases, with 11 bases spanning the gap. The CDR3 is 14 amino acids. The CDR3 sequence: CASSLEQALYEQYF. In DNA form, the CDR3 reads TGTGCCAGCAGTTTAGAACAGGCCCTCTACGAGCAGTACTTC.

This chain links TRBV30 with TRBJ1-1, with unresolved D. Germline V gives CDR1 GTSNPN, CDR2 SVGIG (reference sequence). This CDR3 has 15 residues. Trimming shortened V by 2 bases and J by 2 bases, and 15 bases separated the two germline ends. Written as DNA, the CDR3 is TGTGCCTGGAGTCCGCTCGAAGGGATTAACACTGAAGCTTTCTTT. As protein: CAWSPLEGINTEAFF.

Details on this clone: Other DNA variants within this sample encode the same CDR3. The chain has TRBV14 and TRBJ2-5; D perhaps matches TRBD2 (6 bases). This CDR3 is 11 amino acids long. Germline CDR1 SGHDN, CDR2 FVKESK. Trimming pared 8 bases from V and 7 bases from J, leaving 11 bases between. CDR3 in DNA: TGTGCCAGCGGGCGGGGCGGGACCCAGTACTTC. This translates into CASGRGGTQYF.

The CDR3 nucleotides read TGTGCCAGCAGCCCAGCGGTCAATGAGCAGTTCTTC. Its translation: CASSPAVNEQFF. V and J are TRBV3-1 (or the pseudogene TRBV3-2) and TRBJ2-1, with D possibly TRBD2 on 5 matching bases. Trimming took 4 bases from V and 6 from J, leaving 7 bases between them. This CDR3 has 12 amino acids. Germline values: CDR1 LGHDT, CDR2 YNNKEL (reference sequence).

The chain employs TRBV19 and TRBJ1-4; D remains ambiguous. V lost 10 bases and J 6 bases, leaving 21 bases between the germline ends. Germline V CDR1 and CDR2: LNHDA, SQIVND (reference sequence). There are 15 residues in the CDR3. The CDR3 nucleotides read TGTGCCACTCAAATGAGGCTGGACGTCGATGAAAAACTGTTTTTT. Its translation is CATQMRLDVDEKLFF.

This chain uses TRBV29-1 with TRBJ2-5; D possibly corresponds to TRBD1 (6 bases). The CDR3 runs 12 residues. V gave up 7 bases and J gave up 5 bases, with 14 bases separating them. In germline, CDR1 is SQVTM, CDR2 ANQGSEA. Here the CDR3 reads CSGGGLRETQYF. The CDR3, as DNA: TGCAGCGGTGGGGGCCTTAGGGAGACCCAGTACTTC.

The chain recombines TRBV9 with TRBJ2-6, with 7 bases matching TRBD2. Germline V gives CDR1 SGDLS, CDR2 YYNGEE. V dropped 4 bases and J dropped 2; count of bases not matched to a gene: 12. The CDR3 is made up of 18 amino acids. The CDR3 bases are TGTGCCAGCAGCCCGACTAGCCAATACACGGCTGGGGCCAACGTCCTGACTTTC. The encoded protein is CASSPTSQYTAGANVLTF.

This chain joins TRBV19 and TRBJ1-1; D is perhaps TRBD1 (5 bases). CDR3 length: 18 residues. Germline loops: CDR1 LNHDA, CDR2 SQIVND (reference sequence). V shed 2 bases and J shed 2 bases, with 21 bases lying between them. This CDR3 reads CASSIMGPDRIFNTEAFF. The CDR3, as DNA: TGTGCCAGTAGTATAATGGGGCCTGACAGAATCTTTAACACTGAAGCTTTCTTT.

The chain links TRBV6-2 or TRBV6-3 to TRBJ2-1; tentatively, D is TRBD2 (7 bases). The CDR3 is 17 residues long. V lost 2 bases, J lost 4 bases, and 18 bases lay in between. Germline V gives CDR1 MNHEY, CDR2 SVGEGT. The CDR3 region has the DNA TGTGCCAGCAGTTACGATAGGGGGGGCCCTTTTTACAATGAGCAGTTCTTC. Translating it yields CASSYDRGGPFYNEQFF.

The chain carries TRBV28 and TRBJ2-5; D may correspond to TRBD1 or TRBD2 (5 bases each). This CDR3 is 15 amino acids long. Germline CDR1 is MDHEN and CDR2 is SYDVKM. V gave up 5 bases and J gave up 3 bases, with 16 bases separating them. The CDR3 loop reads CASSNSRRGKETQYF. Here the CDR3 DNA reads TGTGCCAGCAGTAATAGTCGCCGGGGCAAAGAGACCCAGTACTTC.

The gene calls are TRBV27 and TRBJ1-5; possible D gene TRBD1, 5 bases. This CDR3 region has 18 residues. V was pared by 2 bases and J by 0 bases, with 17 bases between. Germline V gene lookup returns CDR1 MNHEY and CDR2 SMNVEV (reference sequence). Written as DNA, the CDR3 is TGTGCCAGCAGTTTAGCCGGAGGGGAGTTCTATAGCAATCAGCCCCAGCATTTT. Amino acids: CASSLAGGEFYSNQPQHF.

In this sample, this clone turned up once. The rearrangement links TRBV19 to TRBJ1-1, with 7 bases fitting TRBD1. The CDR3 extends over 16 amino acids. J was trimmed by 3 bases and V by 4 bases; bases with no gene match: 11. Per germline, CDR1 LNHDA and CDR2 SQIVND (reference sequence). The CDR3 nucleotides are TGTGCCAGTAGTAGTGGGAAAGCCCAGGGGGACACTGAAGCTTTCTTT. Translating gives CASSSGKAQGDTEAFF.

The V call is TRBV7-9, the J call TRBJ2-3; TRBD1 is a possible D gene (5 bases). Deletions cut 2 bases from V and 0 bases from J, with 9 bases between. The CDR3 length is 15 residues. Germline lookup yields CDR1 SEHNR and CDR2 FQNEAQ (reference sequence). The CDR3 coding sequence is TGTGCCAGCAGCTTAACTACAGGAAGCACAGATACGCAGTATTTT. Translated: CASSLTTGSTDTQYF. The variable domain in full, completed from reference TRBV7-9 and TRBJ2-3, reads DTGVSQNPRHKITKRGQNVTFRCDPISEHNRLYWYRQTLGQGPEFLTYFQNEAQLEKSRLLSDRFSAERPKGSFSTLEIQRTEQGDSAMYLCASSLTTGSTDTQYFGPGTRLTVL.

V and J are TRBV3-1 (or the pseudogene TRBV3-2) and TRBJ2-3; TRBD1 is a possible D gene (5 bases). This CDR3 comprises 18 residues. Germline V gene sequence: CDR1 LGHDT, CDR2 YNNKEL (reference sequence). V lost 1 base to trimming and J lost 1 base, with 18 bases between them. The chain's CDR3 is CASSQGGLEWPRTDTQYF. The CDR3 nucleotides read TGTGCCAGCAGCCAAGGGGGCTTAGAATGGCCCCGCACAGATACGCAGTATTTT.

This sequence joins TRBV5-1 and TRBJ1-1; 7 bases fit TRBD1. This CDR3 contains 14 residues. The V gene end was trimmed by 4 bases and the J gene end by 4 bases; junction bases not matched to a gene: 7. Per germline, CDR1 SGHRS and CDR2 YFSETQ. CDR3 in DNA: TGCGCCAGCAGCGGCCAGGGGGGAGGCACTGAAGCTTTCTTT. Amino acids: CASSGQGGGTEAFF.

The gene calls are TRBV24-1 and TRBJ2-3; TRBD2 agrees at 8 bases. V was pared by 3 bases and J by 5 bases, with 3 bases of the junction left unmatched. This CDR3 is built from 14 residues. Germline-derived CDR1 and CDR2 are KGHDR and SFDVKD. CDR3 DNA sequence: TGTGCCACCAGTGATCCCACTAGCGGAGATACGCAGTATTTT. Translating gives CATSDPTSGDTQYF.

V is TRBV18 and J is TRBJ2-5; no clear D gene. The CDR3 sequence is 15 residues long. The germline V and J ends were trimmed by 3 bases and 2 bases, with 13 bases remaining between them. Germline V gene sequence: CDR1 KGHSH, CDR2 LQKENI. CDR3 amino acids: CASSPSWVPQETQYF. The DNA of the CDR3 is TGTGCCAGCTCACCGTCCTGGGTCCCACAAGAGACCCAGTACTTC.

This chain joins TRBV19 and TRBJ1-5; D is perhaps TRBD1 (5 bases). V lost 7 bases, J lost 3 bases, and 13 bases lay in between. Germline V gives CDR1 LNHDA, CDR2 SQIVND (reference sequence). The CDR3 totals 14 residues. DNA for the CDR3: TGTGCCAGTAAACGGCCACAGGACAATCAGCCCCAGCATTTT. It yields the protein CASKRPQDNQPQHF.

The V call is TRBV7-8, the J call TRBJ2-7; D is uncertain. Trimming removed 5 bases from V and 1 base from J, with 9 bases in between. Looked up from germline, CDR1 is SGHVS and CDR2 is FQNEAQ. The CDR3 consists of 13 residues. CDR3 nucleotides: TGTGCCAGCAGCCCAAGACTGTCCTACGAGCAGTACTTC. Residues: CASSPRLSYEQYF. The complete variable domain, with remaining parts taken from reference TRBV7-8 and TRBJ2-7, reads GAGVSQSPRYKVAKRGQDVALRCDPISGHVSLFWYQQALGQGPEFLTYFQNEAQLDKSGLPSDRFFAERPEGSVSTLKIQRTQQEDSAVYLCASSPRLSYEQYFGPGTRLTVT.